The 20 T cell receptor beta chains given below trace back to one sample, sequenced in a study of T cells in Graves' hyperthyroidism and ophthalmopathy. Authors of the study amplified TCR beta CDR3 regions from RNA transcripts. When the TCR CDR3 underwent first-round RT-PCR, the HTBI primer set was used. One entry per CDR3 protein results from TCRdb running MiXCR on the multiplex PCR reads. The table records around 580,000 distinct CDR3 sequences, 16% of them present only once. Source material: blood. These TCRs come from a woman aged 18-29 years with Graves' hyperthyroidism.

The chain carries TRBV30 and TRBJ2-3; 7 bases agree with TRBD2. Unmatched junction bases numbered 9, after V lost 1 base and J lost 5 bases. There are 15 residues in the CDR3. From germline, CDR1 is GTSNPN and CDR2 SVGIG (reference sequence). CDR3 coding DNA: TGTGCCTGGAGTGCGGCCCTGGGGGGGGGAGATACGCAGTATTTT. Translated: CAWSAALGGGDTQYF.

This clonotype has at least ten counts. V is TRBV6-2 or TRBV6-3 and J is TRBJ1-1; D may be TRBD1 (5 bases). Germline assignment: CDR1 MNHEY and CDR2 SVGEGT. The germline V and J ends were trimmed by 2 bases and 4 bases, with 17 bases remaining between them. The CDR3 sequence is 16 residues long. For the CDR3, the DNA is TGTGCCAGCAGTTACATAATCTCGGGGGATAGCACTGAAGCTTTCTTT. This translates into CASSYIISGDSTEAFF.

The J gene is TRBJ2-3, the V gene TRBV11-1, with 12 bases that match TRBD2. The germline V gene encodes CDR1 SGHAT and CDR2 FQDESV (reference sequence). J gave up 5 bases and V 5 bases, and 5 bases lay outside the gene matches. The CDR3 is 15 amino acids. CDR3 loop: CASSALAGGGDTQYF. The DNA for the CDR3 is TGTGCCAGCAGCGCCCTAGCGGGAGGGGGAGATACGCAGTATTTT. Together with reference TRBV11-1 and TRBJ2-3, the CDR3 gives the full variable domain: EAEVAQSPRYKITEKSQAVAFWCDPISGHATLYWYRQILGQGPELLVQFQDESVVDDSQLPKDRFSAERLKGVDSTLKIQPAELGDSAMYLCASSALAGGGDTQYFGPGTRLTVL.

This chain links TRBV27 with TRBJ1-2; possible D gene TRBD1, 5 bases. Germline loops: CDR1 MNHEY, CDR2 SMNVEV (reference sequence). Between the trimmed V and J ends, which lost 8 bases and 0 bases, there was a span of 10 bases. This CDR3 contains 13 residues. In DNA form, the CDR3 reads TGTGCCAGCCGGGGGGTAGCTAACTATGGCTACACCTTC. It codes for CASRGVANYGYTF.

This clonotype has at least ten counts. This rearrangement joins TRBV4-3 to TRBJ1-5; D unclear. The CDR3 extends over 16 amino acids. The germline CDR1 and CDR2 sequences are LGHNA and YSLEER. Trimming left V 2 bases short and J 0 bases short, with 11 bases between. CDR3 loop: CASSQYYDGSNQPQHF. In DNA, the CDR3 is TGCGCCAGCAGCCAATACTACGACGGTAGCAATCAGCCCCAGCATTTT.

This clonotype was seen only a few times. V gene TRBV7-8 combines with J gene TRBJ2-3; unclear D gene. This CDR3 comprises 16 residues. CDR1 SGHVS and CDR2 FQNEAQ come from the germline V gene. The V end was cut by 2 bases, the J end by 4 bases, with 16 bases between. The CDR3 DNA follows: TGTGCCAGCAGCTTAATGGGAAGAGGCAGCGCAGATACGCAGTATTTT. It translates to CASSLMGRGSADTQYF. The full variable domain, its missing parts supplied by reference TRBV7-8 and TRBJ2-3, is GAGVSQSPRYKVAKRGQDVALRCDPISGHVSLFWYQQALGQGPEFLTYFQNEAQLDKSGLPSDRFFAERPEGSVSTLKIQRTQQEDSAVYLCASSLMGRGSADTQYFGPGTRLTVL.

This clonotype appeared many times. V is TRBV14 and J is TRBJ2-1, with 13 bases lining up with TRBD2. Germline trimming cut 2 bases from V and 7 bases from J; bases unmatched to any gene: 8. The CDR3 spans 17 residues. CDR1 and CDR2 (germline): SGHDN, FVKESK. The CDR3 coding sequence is TGTGCCAGCAGCCAATTGACCGGACTAGCGGGAGTTAATGAGCAGTTCTTC. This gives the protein CASSQLTGLAGVNEQFF.

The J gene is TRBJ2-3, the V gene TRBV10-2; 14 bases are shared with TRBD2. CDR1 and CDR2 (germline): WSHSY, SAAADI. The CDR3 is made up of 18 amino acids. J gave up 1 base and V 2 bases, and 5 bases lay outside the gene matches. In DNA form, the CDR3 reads TGCGCCAGCAGTGAGCTAAGACTAGCGGGGGGGGGCACAGATACGCAGTATTTT. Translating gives CASSELRLAGGGTDTQYF.

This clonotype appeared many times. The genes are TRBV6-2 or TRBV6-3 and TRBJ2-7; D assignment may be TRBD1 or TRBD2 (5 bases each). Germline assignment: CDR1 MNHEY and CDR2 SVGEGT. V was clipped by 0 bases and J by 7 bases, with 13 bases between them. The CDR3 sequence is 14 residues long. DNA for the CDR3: TGTGCCAGCAGTTACTCCACAGGTGGGGAGGAGCAGTACTTC. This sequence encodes CASSYSTGGEEQYF.

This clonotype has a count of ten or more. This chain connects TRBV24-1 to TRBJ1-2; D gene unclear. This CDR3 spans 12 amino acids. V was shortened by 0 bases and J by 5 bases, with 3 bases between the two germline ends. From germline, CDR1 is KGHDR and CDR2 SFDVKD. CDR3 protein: CATSDLGYGYTF. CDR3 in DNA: TGTGCCACCAGTGATTTGGGGTATGGCTACACCTTC.

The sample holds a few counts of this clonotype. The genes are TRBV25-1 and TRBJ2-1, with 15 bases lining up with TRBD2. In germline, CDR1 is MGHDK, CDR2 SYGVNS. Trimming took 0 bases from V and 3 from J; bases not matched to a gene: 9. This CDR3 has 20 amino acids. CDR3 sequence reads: CASSEYARGLAGGFYNEQFF. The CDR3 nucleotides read TGTGCCAGCAGTGAATACGCCAGGGGACTAGCGGGAGGCTTCTACAATGAGCAGTTCTTC.

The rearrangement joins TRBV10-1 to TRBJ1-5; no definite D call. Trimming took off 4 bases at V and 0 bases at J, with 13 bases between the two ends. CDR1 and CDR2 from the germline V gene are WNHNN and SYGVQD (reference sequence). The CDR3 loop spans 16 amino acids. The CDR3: CASSGPEKVSNQPQHF. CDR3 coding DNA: TGCGCCAGCAGTGGGCCGGAGAAAGTTAGCAATCAGCCCCAGCATTTT.

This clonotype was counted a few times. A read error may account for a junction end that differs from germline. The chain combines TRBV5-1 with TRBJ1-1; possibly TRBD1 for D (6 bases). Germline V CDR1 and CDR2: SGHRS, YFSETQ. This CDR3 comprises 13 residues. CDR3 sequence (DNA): TGCGCCAGCAGCGATCAGGGGAGCACTGAAGCTCTCTTT. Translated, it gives CASSDQGSTEALF.

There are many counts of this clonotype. CDR3 amino acids: CASSEPGLAAYEQYF. The DNA of the CDR3 is TGTGCCAGCAGTGAACCGGGACTAGCCGCCTACGAGCAGTACTTC. The chain joins TRBV6-1 to TRBJ2-7; 9 positions agree with TRBD2. Germline CDR1 MNHNS, CDR2 SASEGT. This CDR3 spans 15 amino acids. The junction had 4 bases not matched to a gene; V was cut back by 2 bases and J by 2 bases.

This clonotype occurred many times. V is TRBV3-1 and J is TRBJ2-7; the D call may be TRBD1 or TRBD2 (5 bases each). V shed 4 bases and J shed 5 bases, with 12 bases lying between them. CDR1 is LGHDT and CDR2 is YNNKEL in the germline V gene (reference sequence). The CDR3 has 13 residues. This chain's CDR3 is CASSPVVGHEQYF. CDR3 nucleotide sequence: TGTGCCAGCAGCCCAGTTGTGGGACACGAGCAGTACTTC.

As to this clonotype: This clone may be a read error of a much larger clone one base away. CDR3 nucleotide sequence: TGTGCCAGCAGTCCCCTGGGGGTGAACACTGAAGCTTTCTTT. It yields the protein CASSPLGVNTEAFF. The chain carries TRBV27 and TRBJ1-1; possible D gene TRBD1, 5 bases. V was pared by 5 bases and J by 0 bases, with 10 bases between. Per the germline V gene, CDR1 is MNHEY and CDR2 is SMNVEV (reference sequence). The CDR3 spans 14 residues.

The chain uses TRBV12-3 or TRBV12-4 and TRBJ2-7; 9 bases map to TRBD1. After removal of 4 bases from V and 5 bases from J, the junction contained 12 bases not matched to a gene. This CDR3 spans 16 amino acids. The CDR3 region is CASSSAPGQGRNEQYF. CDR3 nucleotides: TGTGCCAGCAGTTCAGCTCCGGGACAGGGTCGCAACGAGCAGTACTTC.

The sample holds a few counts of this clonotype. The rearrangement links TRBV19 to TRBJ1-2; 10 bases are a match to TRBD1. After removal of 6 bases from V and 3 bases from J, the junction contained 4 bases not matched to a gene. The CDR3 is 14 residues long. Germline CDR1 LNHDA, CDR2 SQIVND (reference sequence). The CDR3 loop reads CASSKTGGDYGYTF. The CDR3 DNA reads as TGTGCCAGTAGCAAGACAGGGGGCGACTATGGCTACACCTTC.

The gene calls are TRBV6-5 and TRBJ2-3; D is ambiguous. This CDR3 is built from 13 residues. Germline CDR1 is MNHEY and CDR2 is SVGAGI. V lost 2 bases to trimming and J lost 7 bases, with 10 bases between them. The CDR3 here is CASSYRRAHTQYF. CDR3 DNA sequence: TGTGCCAGCAGTTACCGACGGGCACATACGCAGTATTTT.

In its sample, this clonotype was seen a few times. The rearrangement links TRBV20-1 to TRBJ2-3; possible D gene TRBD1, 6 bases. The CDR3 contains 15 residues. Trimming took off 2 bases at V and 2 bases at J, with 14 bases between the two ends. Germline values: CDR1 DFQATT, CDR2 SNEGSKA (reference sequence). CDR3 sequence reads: CSARPGGHYTDTQYF. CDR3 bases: TGCAGTGCTAGACCTGGGGGACATTACACAGATACGCAGTATTTT.